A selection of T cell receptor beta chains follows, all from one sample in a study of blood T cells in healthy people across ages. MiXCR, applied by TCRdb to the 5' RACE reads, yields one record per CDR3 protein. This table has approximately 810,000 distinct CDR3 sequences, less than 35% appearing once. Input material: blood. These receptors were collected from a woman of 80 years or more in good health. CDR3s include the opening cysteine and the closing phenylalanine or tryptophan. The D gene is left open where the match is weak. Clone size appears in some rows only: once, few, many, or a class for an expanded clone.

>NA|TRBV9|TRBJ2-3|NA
CASSVAGIRDTQYF
TGTGCCAGCAGCGTAGCAGGGATTAGAGATACGCAGTATTTT
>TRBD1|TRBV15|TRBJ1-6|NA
CATSRATGWGSPLHF
TGTGCCACCAGCAGAGCGACAGGGTGGGGATCACCCCTCCACTTT
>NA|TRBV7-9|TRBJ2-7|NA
CASSLSGTLVTYEQYF
TGTGCCAGCAGCTTATCGGGGACGCTAGTAACCTACGAGCAGTACTTC
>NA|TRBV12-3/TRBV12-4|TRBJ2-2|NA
CASSFSSAAGELFF
TGTGCCAGCAGTTTCTCCAGCGCGGCCGGGGAGCTGTTTTTT
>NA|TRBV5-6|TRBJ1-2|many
CASSFDPPSQGGYTF
TGTGCCAGCAGCTTCGATCCGCCGTCACAGGGCGGCTACACCTTC
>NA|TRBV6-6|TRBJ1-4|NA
CATGTTNEKLFF
TGTGCCACAGGGACAACTAATGAAAAACTGTTTTTT
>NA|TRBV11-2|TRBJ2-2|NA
CASSLVRGRNGELFF
TGTGCCAGCAGCTTAGTGCGGGGGCGGAACGGGGAGCTGTTTTTT
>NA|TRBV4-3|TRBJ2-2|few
CASSQDLGGRELFF
TGCGCCAGCAGCCAAGATCTTGGAGGTCGGGAGCTGTTTTTT
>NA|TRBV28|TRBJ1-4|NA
CASRLYEKLFF
TGTGCCAGCAGGTTATATGAAAAACTGTTTTTT
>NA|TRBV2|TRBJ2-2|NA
CASGVLNTGELFF
TGTGCCAGCGGGGTCTTGAACACCGGGGAGCTGTTTTTT
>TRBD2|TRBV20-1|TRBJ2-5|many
CSARTSGRKETQYF
TGCAGTGCTAGGACTAGCGGGAGGAAAGAGACCCAGTACTTC
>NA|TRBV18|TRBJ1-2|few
CASSPLSQRDYTF
TGTGCCAGCTCACCACTTTCCCAGAGGGACTACACCTTC
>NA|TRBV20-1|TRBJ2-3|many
CSARDPKNTDTQYF
TGCAGTGCTAGAGATCCAAAGAACACAGATACGCAGTATTTT
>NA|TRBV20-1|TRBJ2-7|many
CSARPRVDGEQYF
TGCAGTGCTAGACCCAGGGTAGATGGCGAGCAGTACTTC
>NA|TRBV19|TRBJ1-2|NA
CASSISGAMKYGYTF
TGTGCCAGTAGTATCTCAGGGGCGATGAAGTATGGCTACACCTTC
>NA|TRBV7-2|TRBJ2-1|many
CASSSEWTWNEQFF
TGTGCCAGCAGCTCGGAGTGGACTTGGAATGAGCAGTTCTTC
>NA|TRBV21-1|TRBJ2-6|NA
CASSSPAGGEGANVLTF
TGTGCCAGCAGCTCCCCGGCCGGGGGCGAAGGGGCCAACGTCCTGACTTTC
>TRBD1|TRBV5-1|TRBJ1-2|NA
CASSSGTGSHFGYTF
TGCGCCAGCAGCTCCGGGACAGGGTCTCATTTTGGCTACACCTTC
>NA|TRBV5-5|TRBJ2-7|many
CASSLSAGSYEQYF
TGTGCCAGCAGCTTGTCTGCGGGTTCCTACGAGCAGTACTTC
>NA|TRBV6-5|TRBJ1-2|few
CASRESGTASGGYTF
TGTGCCAGCAGGGAATCCGGGACCGCCTCGGGTGGCTACACCTTC
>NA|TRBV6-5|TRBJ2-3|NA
CASRPRRAYGTDTQYF
TGTGCCAGCAGACCCCGGCGGGCATATGGCACAGATACGCAGTATTTT
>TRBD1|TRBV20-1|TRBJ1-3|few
CSAGQGSSGNTIYF
TGCAGTGCTGGACAGGGAAGCTCTGGAAACACCATATATTTT
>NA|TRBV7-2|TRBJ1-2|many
CASRRGQDPNYGYTF
TGTGCCAGCAGAAGAGGACAAGACCCTAACTATGGCTACACCTTC
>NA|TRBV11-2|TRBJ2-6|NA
CAGMDVGSGANVLTF
TGTGCCGGCATGGATGTAGGTTCTGGGGCCAACGTCCTGACTTTC
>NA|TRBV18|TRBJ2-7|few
CASSPSGRTYEQYF
TGTGCCAGCTCACCTTCCGGACGGACCTACGAGCAGTACTTC
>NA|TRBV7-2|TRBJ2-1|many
CASSPLLLNEQFF
TGTGCCAGCAGCCCATTACTACTCAATGAGCAGTTCTTC
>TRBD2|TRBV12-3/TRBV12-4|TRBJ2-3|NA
CASSLVGGTTDTQYF
TGTGCCAGCAGTTTAGTGGGGGGGACGACAGATACGCAGTATTTT
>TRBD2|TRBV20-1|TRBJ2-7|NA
CSARQAGGVNEQYF
TGCAGTGCTAGACAGGCGGGAGGAGTGAACGAGCAGTACTTC
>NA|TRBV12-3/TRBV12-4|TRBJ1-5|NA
CASRLTRGFNQPQHF
TGTGCCAGCAGATTGACACGGGGGTTCAATCAGCCCCAGCATTTT
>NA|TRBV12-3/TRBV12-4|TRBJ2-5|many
CASSYGQSLQETQYF
TGTGCCAGCAGTTACGGACAGTCGTTACAAGAGACCCAGTACTTC
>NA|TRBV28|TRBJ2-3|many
CATTPGRGTDTQYF
TGTGCCACTACCCCGGGCAGGGGTACAGATACGCAGTATTTT
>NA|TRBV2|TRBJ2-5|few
CASQGQFRETQYF
TGTGCCAGTCAGGGGCAGTTCAGAGAGACCCAGTACTTC
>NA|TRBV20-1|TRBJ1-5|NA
CSARDLHGVSNQPQHF
TGCAGTGCTAGAGATCTCCATGGGGTAAGCAATCAGCCCCAGCATTTT
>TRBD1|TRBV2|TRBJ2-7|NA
CANQLGTGDYEQYF
TGTGCCAACCAGTTGGGGACAGGAGACTACGAGCAGTACTTC
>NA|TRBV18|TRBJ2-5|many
CASSPQSGGREQYF
TGTGCCAGCTCACCACAAAGTGGGGGGCGAGAGCAGTACTTC
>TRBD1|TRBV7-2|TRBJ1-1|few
CASSSSGQGCTEAFF
TGTGCCAGCAGCTCCAGTGGACAGGGATGTACTGAAGCTTTCTTT